The sequence of this T cell receptor beta chain was determined in a study of response to subunit inactivated influenza vaccine. Via MiXCR, TCRdb re-called the RT-PCR reads, giving one row per CDR3 protein. The data show 860,000 or so distinct CDR3 sequences, around 20% seen once. V was clipped by 6 bases and J by 6 bases; unmatched bases: 5. Per germline, CDR1 ENHRY and CDR2 SYGVKD. The CDR3 loop spans 13 amino acids. The TCR comes from a man aged 50-60 years who received an inactivated influenza vaccine. This sequence joins TRBV10-3 and TRBJ2-7; 10 positions match TRBD2. The material sequenced was PBMCs from blood, taken 5 to 6 days after vaccination. The DNA of the CDR3 is TGTGCCATCAGACTAGCGGGATCTAGCGAGCAGTACTTC. Translation gives CAIRLAGSSEQYF.